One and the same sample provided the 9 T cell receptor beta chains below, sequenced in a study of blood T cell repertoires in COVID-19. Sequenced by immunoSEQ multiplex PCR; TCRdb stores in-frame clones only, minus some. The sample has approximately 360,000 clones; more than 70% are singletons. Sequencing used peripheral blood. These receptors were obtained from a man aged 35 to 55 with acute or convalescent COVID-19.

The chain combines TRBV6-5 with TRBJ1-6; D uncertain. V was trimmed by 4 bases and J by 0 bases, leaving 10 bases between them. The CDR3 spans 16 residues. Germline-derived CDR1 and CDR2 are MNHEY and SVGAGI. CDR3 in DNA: TGTGCCAGCAGTTCCCGCACGAGCTCCTATAATTCACCCCTCCACTTT. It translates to CASSSRTSSYNSPLHF.

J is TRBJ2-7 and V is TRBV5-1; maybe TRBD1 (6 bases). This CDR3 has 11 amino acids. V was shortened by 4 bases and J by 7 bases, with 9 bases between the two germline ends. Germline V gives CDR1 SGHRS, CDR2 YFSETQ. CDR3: CASSTTGEQYF. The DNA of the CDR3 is TGCGCCAGCAGCACCACAGGGGAGCAGTACTTC.

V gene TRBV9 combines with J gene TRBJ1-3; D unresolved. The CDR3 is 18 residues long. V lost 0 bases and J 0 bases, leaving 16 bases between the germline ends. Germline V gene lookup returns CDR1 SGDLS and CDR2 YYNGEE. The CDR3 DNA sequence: TGTGCCAGCAGCGTAGATAGAACAGCTAGCAGCTCTGGAAACACCATATATTTT. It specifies CASSVDRTASSSGNTIYF.

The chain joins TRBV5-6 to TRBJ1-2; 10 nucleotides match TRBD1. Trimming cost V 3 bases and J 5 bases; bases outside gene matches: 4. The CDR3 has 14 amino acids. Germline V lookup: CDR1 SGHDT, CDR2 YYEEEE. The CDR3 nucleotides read TGTGCCAGCAGCTACGGGACAGGGGATTATGGCTACACCTTC. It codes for CASSYGTGDYGYTF.

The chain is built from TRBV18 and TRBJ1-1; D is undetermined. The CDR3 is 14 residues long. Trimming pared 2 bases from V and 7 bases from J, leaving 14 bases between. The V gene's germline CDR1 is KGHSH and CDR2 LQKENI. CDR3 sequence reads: CASSPNLTAGEAFF. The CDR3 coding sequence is TGTGCCAGCTCACCAAATCTCACAGCCGGTGAAGCTTTCTTT.

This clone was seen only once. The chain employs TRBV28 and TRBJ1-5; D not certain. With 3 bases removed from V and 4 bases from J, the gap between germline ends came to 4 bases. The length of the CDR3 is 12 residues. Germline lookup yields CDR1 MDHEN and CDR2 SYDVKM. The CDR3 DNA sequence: TGTGCCAGCAGTTTCAGGAATCAGCCCCAGCATTTT. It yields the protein CASSFRNQPQHF. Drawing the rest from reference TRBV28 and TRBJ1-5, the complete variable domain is DVKVTQSSRYLVKRTGEKVFLECVQDMDHENMFWYRQDPGLGLRLIYFSYDVKMKEKGDIPEGYSVSREKKERFSLILESASTNQTSMYLCASSFRNQPQHFGDGTRLSIL.

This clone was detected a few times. The DNA of the CDR3 is TGTGCCAGCGAAGCGGGAACTGACACCGGGGAGCTGTTTTTT. Its translation is CASEAGTDTGELFF. The gene calls are TRBV2 and TRBJ2-2; 7 bases match TRBD2. The CDR3 runs to 14 residues. The ends lost 8 bases at V and 3 bases at J; junction bases unmatched: 6. Germline V gene data show CDR1 as SNHLY and CDR2 as FYNNEI.

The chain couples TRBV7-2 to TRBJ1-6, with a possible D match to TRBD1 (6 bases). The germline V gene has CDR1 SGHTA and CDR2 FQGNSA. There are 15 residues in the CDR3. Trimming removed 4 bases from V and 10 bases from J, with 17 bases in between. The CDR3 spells CASSSIQGTQSPLHF. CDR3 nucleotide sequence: TGTGCCAGCAGCTCGATTCAGGGGACGCAATCACCCCTCCACTTT.

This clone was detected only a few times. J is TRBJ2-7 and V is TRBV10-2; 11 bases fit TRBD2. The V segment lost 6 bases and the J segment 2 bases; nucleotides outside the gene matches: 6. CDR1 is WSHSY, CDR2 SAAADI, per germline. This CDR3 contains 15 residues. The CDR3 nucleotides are TGCGCCAGCAGACCCCTAGCGGGAGGACCCTACGAGCAGTACTTC. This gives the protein CASRPLAGGPYEQYF.